This T cell receptor (beta chain) is from a study of blood T cell repertoires in COVID-19. The wider study: Acute and convalescent COVID-19 specimens originated in the United States, Italy and Spain.

As originally analysed: It was from reference gene primer amplification that nucleated cell counts were estimated. Assay used: immunoSEQ multiplex PCR; TCRdb lists only in-frame clones, some missing. V and J calls and clone size are given by that table; D and trimming were obtained from the DNA. The profile shows under 300,000 clones, approximately 84% of them singletons. The germline CDR1 and CDR2 sequences are LNHDA and SQIVND (reference sequence). The V gene lost 7 bases and the J gene lost 1 base, with 19 bases spanning the gap. CDR3 length: 16 amino acids. This clone appeared a single time. The receptor was derived from a human donor with COVID-19, enrolled during active disease. The donor label of this sample is uncertain. The chain has TRBV19 and TRBJ1-1, with D perhaps TRBD1 (6 bases). The sequencing input was peripheral blood. The DNA of the CDR3 is TGTGCCAGTACCGATGGGGGCAGGGTTCGGAACACTGAAGCTTTCTTT. Translated, it gives CASTDGGRVRNTEAFF. The full variable domain, rest sourced from reference TRBV19 and TRBJ1-1, is DGGITQSPKYLFRKEGQNVTLSCEQNLNHDAMYWYRQDPGQGLRLIYYSQIVNDFQKGDIAEGYSVSREKKESFPLTVTSAQKNPTAFYLCASTDGGRVRNTEAFFGQGTRLTVV.